The clone carrying this T cell receptor beta chain was seen ten or more times. The antigen remains unidentified. TCR beta CDR3 region amplification was performed from RNA transcripts. Initially, a first-round RT-PCR of the TCR CDR3 employed the HTBI primer set. TCRdb called the multiplex PCR reads again in MiXCR, with one record for every CDR3 protein. Among hundreds of thousands of distinct CDR3 sequences listed, roughly 13% were seen once. The data belong to a study of T cells in Graves' hyperthyroidism and ophthalmopathy. Study as a whole: Peripheral blood sampling occurred at initial diagnosis, before any treatment.

Whole-study results and caveats: It was a median about 6 months before onset that the model predicted ophthalmopathy. Ophthalmopathy was distinguished from stable hyperthyroidism by 13 V-J signatures.

Disease duration under 2 months; hyperthyroidism patients were aged 18 to 65. The germline CDR1 and CDR2 sequences are MNHEY and SVGAGI. Trimming left V 0 bases short and J 3 bases short, with 9 bases between. The CDR3 runs 14 residues. The V and J genes are TRBV6-5 and TRBJ2-7, with D perhaps matching TRBD1 or TRBD2 (5 bases each). This clonotype was obtained from a woman aged 25 to 39 with Graves' hyperthyroidism. The specimen was blood. CDR3 sequence: CASSYSWDGYEQYF. The CDR3 DNA reads TGTGCCAGCAGTTACTCGTGGGACGGCTACGAGCAGTACTTC.